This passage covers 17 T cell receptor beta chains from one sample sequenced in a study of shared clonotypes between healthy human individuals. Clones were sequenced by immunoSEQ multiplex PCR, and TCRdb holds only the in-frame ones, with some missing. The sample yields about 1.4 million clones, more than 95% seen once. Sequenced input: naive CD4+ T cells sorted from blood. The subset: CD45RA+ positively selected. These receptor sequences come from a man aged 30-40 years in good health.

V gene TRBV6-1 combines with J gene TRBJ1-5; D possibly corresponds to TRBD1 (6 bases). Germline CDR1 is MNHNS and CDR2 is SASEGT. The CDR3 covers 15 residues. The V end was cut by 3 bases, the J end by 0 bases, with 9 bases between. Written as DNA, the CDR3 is TGTGCCAGCAGTGATACAGGGTATAGCAATCAGCCCCAGCATTTT. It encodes CASSDTGYSNQPQHF.

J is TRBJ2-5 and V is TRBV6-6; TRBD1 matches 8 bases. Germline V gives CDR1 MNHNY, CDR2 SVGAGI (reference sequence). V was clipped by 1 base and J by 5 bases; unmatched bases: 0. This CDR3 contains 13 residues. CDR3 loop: CASSYYRGETQYF. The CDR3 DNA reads TGTGCCAGCAGTTACTACAGGGGGGAGACCCAGTACTTC.

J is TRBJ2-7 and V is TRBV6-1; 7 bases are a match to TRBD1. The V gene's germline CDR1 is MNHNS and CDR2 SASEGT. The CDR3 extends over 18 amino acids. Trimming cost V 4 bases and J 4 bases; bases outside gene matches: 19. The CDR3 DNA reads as TGTGCCAGCAGTGGCAGGACAGGCGACCTTTTCTTCCGATACGAGCAGTACTTC. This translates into CASSGRTGDLFFRYEQYF.

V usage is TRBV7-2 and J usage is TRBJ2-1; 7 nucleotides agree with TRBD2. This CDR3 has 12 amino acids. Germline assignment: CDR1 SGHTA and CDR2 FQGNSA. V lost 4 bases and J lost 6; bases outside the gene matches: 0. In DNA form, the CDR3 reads TGTGCCAGCAGCTGGGGGGGCAATGAGCAGTTCTTC. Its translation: CASSWGGNEQFF.

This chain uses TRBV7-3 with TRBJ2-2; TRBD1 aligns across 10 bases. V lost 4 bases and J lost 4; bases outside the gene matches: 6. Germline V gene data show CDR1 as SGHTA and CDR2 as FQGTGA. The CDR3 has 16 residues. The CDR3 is CASSYDRGLSTGELFF. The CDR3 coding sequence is TGTGCCAGCAGCTACGACAGGGGGCTAAGCACCGGGGAGCTGTTTTTT.

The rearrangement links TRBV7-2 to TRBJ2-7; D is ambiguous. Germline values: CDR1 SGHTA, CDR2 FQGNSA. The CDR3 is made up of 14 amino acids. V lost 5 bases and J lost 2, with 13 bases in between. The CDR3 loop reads CASSLSGPTYEQYF. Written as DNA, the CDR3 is TGTGCCAGCAGCCTGTCTGGGCCAACCTACGAGCAGTACTTC.

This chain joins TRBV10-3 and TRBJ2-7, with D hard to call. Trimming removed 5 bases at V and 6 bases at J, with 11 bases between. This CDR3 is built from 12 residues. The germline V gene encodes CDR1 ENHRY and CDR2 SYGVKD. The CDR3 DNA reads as TGTGCCATCAGTCTCTCGGTAGGCGAGCAGTACTTC. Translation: CAISLSVGEQYF.

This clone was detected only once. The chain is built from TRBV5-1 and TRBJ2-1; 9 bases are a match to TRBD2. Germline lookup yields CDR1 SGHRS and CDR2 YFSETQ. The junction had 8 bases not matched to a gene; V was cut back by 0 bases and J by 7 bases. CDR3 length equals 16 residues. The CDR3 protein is CASSLDAGGILNEQFF. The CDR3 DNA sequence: TGCGCCAGCAGCTTGGATGCGGGAGGGATCCTAAATGAGCAGTTCTTC. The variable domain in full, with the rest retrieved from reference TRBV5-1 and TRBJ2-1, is KAGVTQTPRYLIKTRGQQVTLSCSPISGHRSVSWYQQTPGQGLQFLFEYFSETQRNKGNFPGRFSGRQFSNSRSEMNVSTLELGDSALYLCASSLDAGGILNEQFFGPGTRLTVL.

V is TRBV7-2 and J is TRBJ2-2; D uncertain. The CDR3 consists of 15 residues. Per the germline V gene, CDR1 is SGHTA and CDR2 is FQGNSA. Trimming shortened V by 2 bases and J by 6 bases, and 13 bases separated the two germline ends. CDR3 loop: CASSLMPPDAGELFF. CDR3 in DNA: TGTGCCAGCAGCTTAATGCCTCCCGACGCCGGGGAGCTGTTTTTT.

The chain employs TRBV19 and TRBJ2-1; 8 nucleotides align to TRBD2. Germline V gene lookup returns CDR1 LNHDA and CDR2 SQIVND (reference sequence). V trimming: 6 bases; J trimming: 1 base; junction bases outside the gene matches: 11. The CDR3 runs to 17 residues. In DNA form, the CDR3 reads TGTGCCAGTAGGTCCCGGGCGGGAGGTGGGTCCTACAATGAGCAGTTCTTC. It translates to CASRSRAGGGSYNEQFF.

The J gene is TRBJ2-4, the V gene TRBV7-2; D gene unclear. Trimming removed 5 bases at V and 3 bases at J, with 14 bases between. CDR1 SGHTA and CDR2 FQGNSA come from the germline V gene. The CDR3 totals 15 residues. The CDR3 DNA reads TGTGCCAGCAGCCCCGGGCCGGGTGGCAAAAACATTCAGTACTTC. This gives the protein CASSPGPGGKNIQYF. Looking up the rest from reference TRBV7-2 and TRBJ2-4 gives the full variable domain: GAGVSQSPSNKVTEKGKDVELRCDPISGHTALYWYRQSLGQGLEFLIYFQGNSAPDKSGLPSDRFSAERTGGSVSTLTIQRTQQEDSAVYLCASSPGPGGKNIQYFGAGTRLSVL.

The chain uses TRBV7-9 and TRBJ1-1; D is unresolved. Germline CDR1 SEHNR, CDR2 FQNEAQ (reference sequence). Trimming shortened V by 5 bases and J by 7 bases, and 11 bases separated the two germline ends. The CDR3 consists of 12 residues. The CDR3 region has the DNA TGTGCCAGCAGCCCCACGGCGAGTGAAGCTTTCTTT. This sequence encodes CASSPTASEAFF.

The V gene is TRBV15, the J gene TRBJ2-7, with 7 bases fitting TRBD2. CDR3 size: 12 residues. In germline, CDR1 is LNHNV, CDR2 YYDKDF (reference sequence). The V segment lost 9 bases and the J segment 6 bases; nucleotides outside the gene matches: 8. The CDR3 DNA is TGTGCCACTGGCGCGGGAGTCGGCGAGCAGTACTTC. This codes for CATGAGVGEQYF.

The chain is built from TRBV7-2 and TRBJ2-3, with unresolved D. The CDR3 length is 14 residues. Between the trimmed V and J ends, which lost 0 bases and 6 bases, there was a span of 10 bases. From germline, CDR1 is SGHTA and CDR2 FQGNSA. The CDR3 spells CASSLALLADTQYF. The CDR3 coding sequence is TGTGCCAGCAGCTTAGCGCTTTTAGCCGATACGCAGTATTTT.

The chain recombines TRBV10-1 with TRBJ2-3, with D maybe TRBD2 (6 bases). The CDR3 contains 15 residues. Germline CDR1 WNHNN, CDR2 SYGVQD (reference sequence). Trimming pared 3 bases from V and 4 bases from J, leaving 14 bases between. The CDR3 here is CASSDSRETADTQYF. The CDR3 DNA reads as TGCGCCAGCAGTGACTCACGGGAGACCGCAGATACGCAGTATTTT.

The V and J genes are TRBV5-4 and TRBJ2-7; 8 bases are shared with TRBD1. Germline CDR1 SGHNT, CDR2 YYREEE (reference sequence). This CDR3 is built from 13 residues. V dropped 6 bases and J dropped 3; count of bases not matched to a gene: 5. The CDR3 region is CASTQGQGYEQYF. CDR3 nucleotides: TGTGCCAGCACCCAAGGACAGGGCTACGAGCAGTACTTC.

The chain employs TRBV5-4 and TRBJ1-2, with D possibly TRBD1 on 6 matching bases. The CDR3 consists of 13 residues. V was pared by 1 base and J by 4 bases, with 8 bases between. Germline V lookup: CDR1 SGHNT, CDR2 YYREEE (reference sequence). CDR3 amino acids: CASSLSGAYGYTF. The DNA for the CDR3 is TGTGCCAGCAGCTTGTCAGGGGCCTATGGCTACACCTTC. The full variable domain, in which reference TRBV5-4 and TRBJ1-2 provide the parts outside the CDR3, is ETGVTQSPTHLIKTRGQQVTLRCSSQSGHNTVSWYQQALGQGPQFIFQYYREEENGRGNFPPRFSGLQFPNYSSELNVNALELDDSALYLCASSLSGAYGYTFGSGTRLTVV.